The 10 T cell receptor beta chains below come from one sample, sequenced in a study of T cells in Graves' hyperthyroidism and ophthalmopathy. Researchers took RNA transcripts and amplified the TCR beta CDR3 regions from them. In the first-round RT-PCR of the TCR CDR3, the HTBI primer set was used. TCRdb recomputed calls from the multiplex PCR reads with MiXCR, one row per CDR3 protein. The sample yields fewer than 400,000 distinct CDR3 sequences, approximately 14% seen once. Sequencing used blood. Every receptor here comes from a woman in her late teens or twenties with Graves' hyperthyroidism that later progressed to Graves' ophthalmopathy.

This clonotype was seen at least ten times. The J gene is TRBJ2-5, the V gene TRBV30; D remains ambiguous. V was cut by 1 base and J by 5 bases, with 5 bases left in between. In germline, CDR1 is GTSNPN, CDR2 SVGIG (reference sequence). CDR3 length equals 11 residues. The CDR3 loop is CAWSDPETQYF. Here the CDR3 DNA reads TGTGCCTGGAGTGATCCGGAGACCCAGTACTTC.

The rearrangement uses TRBV7-2 and TRBJ2-7, with 12 bases aligning to TRBD2. The trim removed 3 bases at V and 3 bases at J, leaving 12 bases unmatched. This CDR3 has 18 residues. In germline, CDR1 is SGHTA, CDR2 FQGNSA. CDR3 sequence reads: CASSLTSGRRHWFYEQYF. CDR3 nucleotides: TGTGCCAGCAGCTTGACTAGCGGGAGACGCCACTGGTTCTACGAGCAGTACTTC.

This clonotype was observed many times. The J gene is TRBJ2-7, the V gene TRBV28, with D possibly TRBD1 on 5 matching bases. CDR3 length: 14 residues. The V and J ends lost 2 bases and 0 bases respectively, with 8 bases between them. Germline V gives CDR1 MDHEN, CDR2 SYDVKM. DNA for the CDR3: TGTGCCAGCAGTTTAGTAACAGGCTCCTACGAGCAGTACTTC. The encoded protein is CASSLVTGSYEQYF.

This clonotype was found many times. As DNA, the CDR3 is TGTGCCAGCAGCACCCGGGACAGGGTCTATGAGCAGTACTTC. Amino acid sequence: CASSTRDRVYEQYF. The chain links TRBV11-2 to TRBJ2-7; 9 positions match TRBD1. The trim removed 5 bases at V and 7 bases at J, leaving 9 bases unmatched. Germline V gene lookup returns CDR1 SGHAT and CDR2 FQNNGV. The CDR3 totals 14 residues.

The chain is built from TRBV9 and TRBJ1-4; a possible D gene is TRBD1 (6 bases). The V gene lost 0 bases and the J gene lost 5 bases, with 11 bases spanning the gap. Germline lookup yields CDR1 SGDLS and CDR2 YYNGEE. This CDR3 has 15 amino acids. The CDR3 DNA is TGTGCCAGCAGCGTAGGCGGGGGCGCAAATGAAAAACTGTTTTTT. Its protein is CASSVGGGANEKLFF.

The genes are TRBV20-1 and TRBJ2-1; D may be TRBD1 or TRBD2 (6 bases each). The CDR3 is 18 amino acids. Germline V gives CDR1 DFQATT, CDR2 SNEGSKA (reference sequence). Between the trimmed V and J ends, which lost 1 base and 7 bases, there was a span of 26 bases. CDR3 DNA sequence: TGCAGTGCTAGAGGACAGGCGCTTAGCGGTGAGGGGGTAAATGAGCAGTTCTTC. Translated, it gives CSARGQALSGEGVNEQFF.

CDR3 amino acids: CASSLGQGERYTF. CDR3 sequence (DNA): TGTGCCAGCAGCCTTGGACAGGGGGAGCGCTACACCTTC. The chain has TRBV12-3 or TRBV12-4 and TRBJ1-2; 10 bases map to TRBD1. The CDR3 loop spans 13 amino acids. V was pared by 6 bases and J by 9 bases, with 7 bases of the junction left unmatched.

This clonotype appeared many times. V usage is TRBV4-2 and J usage is TRBJ2-1; tentatively, D is TRBD2 (6 bases). Trimming took off 0 bases at V and 4 bases at J, with 13 bases between the two ends. This CDR3 comprises 16 residues. CDR1 is LGHNA, CDR2 YNFKEQ, per germline. Here the CDR3 reads CASSQEGISGYNEQFF. CDR3 coding DNA: TGTGCCAGCAGCCAAGAAGGGATTAGCGGATACAATGAGCAGTTCTTC.

The rearrangement joins TRBV9 to TRBJ2-5; 7 positions agree with TRBD1. Trimming at V came to 10 bases and at J to 1 base, leaving 7 bases not matched to a gene. Germline CDR1 and CDR2: SGDLS and YYNGEE. The CDR3 totals 13 residues. The CDR3 bases are TGTGCCTCCACGACAGGGCCCCAAGAGACCCAGTACTTC. It is translated as CASTTGPQETQYF.

This clonotype appeared many times. This chain links TRBV29-1 with TRBJ1-5; 7 nucleotides agree with TRBD1. Trimming took 4 bases from V and 3 from J; bases not matched to a gene: 12. CDR1 and CDR2 (germline): SQVTM, ANQGSEA. The CDR3 totals 16 residues. CDR3 loop: CSVVLGGTDYNQPQHF. The CDR3 nucleotides read TGCAGCGTTGTGCTAGGAGGGACAGATTACAATCAGCCCCAGCATTTT.